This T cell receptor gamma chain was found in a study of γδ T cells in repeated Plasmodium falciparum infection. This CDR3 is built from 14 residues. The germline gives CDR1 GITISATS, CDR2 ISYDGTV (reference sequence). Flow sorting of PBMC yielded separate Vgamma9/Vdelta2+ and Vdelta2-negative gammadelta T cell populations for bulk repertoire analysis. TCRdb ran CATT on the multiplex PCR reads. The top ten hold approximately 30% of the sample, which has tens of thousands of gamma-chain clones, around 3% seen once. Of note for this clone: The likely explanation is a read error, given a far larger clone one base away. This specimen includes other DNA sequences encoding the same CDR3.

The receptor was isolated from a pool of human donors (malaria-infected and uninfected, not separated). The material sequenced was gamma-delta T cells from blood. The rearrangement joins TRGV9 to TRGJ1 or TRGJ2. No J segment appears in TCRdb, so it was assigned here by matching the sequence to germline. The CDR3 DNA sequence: TGTGCCCTGTGGGAGGTGCTAGTGGATTATAAGAAACTCTTT. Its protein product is CALWEVLVDYKKLF.